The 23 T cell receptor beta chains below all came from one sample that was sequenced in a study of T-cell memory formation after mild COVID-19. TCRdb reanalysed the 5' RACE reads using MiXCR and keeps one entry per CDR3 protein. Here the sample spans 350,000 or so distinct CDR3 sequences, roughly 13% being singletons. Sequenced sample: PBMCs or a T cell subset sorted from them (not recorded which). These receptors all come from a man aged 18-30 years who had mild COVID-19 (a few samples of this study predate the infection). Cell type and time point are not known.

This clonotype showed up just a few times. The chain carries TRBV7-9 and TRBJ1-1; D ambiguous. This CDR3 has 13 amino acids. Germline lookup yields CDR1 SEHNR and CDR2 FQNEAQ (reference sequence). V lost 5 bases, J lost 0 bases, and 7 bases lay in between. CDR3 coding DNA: TGTGCCAGCAGCGACGTTCTGAACACTGAAGCTTTCTTT. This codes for CASSDVLNTEAFF.

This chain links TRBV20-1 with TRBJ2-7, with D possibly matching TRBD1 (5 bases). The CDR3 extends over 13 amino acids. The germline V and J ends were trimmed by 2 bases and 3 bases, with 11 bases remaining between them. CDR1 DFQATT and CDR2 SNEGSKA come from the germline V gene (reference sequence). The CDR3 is CSARTPGIYEQYV. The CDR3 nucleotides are TGCAGTGCTAGAACGCCAGGGATCTACGAGCAGTACGTC.

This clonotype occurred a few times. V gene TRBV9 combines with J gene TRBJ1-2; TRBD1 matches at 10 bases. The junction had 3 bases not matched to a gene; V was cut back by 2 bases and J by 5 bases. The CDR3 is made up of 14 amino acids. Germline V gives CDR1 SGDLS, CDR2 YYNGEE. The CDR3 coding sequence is TGTGCCAGCAGCGTCGGACAGGGGGAATATGGCTACACCTTC. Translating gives CASSVGQGEYGYTF.

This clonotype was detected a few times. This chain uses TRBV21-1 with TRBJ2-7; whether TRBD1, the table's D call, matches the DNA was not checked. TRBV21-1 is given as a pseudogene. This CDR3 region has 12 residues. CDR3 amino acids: CASSPRGAFWNV. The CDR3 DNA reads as TGTGCCAGCAGCCCCCGAGGGGCTTTCTGGAACGTC.

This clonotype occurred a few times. The DNA of the CDR3 is TGTGCCAGCAGCCGCGGACGGCCTAGCACAGATACGCAGTATTTT. Amino acids: CASSRGRPSTDTQYF. The chain couples TRBV13 to TRBJ2-3, with no clear D. CDR1 is PRHDT, CDR2 FYEKMQ, per germline (reference sequence). This CDR3 is built from 15 residues. Trimming pared 5 bases from V and 0 bases from J, leaving 12 bases between.

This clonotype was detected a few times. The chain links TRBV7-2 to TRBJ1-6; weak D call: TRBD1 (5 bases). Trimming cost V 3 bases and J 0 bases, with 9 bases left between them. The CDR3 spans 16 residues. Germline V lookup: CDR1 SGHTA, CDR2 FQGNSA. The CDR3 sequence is CASSFGHYSYNSPLHF. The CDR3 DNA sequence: TGTGCCAGCAGCTTCGGACACTACTCCTATAATTCACCCCTCCACTTT.

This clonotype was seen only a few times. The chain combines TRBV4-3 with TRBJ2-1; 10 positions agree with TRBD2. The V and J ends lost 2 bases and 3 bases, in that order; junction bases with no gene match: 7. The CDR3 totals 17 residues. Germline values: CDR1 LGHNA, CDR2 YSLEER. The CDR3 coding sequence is TGCGCCAGCAGCCAAACTAGGACTAGCGGACTCTACAATGAGCAGTTCTTC. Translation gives CASSQTRTSGLYNEQFF.

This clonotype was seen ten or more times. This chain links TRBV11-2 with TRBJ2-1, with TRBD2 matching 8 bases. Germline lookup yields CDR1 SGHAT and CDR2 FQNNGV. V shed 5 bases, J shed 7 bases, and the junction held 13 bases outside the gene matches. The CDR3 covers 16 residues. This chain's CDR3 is CASSRPGTRFQNEQFF. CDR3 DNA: TGTGCCAGCAGCCGCCCCGGGACTAGGTTTCAAAATGAGCAGTTCTTC.

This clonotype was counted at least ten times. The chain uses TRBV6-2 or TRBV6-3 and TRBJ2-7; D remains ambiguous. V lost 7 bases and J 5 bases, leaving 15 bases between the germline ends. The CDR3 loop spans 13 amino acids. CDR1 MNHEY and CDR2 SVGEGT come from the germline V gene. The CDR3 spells CASKVRVTHEQYF. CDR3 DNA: TGTGCCAGCAAGGTTCGGGTCACCCACGAGCAGTACTTC.

For the CDR3, the DNA is TGCGCCAGCAGCCAAGAAGGTGCTGCCGGGACAGACAATCAGCCCCAGCATTTT. The encoded protein is CASSQEGAAGTDNQPQHF. This sequence joins TRBV4-1 and TRBJ1-5; TRBD1 matches at 7 bases. This CDR3 is 18 amino acids long. The germline V gene has CDR1 MGHRA and CDR2 YSYEKL. V was clipped by 0 bases and J by 3 bases; unmatched bases: 11.

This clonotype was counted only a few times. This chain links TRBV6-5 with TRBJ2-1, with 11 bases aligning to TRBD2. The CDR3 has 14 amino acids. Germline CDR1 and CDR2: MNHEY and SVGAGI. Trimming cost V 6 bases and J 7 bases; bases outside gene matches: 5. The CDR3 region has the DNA TGTGCCAGCAGCCCCTGGACTAGCGGGAATGAGCAGTTCTTC. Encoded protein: CASSPWTSGNEQFF.

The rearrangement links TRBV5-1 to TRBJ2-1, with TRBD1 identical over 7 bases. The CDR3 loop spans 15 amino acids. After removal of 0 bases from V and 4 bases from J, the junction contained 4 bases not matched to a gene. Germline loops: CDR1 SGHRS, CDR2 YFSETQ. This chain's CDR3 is CASSLVGQPYNEQFF. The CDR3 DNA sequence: TGCGCCAGCAGCTTGGTGGGACAGCCTTACAATGAGCAGTTCTTC.

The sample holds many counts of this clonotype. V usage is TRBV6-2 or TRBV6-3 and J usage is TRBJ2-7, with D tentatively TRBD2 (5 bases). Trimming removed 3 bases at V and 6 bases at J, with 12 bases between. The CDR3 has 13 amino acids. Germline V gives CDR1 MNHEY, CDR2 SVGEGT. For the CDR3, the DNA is TGTGCCAGCAGTTATGGAGGTCTCGTCGAGCAGTACGTC. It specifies CASSYGGLVEQYV.

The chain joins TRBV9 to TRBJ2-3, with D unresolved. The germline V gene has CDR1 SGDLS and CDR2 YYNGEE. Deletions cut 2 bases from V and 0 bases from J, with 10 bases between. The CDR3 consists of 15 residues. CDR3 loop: CASSVLGDSTDTQYF. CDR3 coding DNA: TGTGCCAGCAGCGTTTTAGGAGATAGCACAGATACGCAGTATTTT.

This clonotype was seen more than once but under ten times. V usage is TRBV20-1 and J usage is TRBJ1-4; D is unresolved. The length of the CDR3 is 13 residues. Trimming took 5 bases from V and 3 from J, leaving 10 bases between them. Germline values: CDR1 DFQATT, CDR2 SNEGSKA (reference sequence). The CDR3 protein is CSAPVRANEKLFF. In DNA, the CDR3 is TGCAGTGCTCCAGTGAGGGCTAATGAAAAACTGTTTTTT.

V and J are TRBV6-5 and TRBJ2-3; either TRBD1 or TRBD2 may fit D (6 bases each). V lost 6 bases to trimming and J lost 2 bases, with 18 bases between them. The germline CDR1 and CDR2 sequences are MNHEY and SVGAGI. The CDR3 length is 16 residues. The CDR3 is CASRQVGGVNTDTQYF. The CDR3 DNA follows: TGTGCCAGCAGGCAGGTCGGGGGCGTTAACACAGATACGCAGTATTTT.

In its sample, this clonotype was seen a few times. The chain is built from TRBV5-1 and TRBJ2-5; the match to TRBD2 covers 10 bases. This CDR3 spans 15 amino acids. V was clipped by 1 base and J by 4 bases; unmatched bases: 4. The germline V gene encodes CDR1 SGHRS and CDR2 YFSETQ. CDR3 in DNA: TGCGCCAGCAGCTTGACTAGCGGGGAAGGAGAGACCCAGTACTTC. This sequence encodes CASSLTSGEGETQYF.

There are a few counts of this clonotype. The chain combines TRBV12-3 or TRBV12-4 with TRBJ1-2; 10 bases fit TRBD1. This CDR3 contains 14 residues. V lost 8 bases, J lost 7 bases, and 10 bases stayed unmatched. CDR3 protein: CASGLRQGAGGYTF. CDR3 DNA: TGTGCCAGCGGCCTTAGACAGGGGGCGGGTGGCTACACCTTC.

Here the CDR3 reads CASSPIGGLSSYEQYF. CDR3 coding DNA: TGTGCCAGTAGTCCCATAGGGGGGTTGAGCTCCTACGAGCAGTACTTC. The chain carries TRBV19 and TRBJ2-7; TRBD1 or TRBD2 may be the D gene (6 bases each). With 5 bases removed from V and 0 bases from J, the gap between germline ends came to 17 bases. The CDR3 covers 16 residues. Germline V gene lookup returns CDR1 LNHDA and CDR2 SQIVND (reference sequence).

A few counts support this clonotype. The CDR3 protein is CASSRVPGGGLNEQFF. Here the CDR3 DNA reads TGCGCCAGCAGCCGGGTTCCCGGGGGGGGCCTGAATGAGCAGTTCTTC. The chain recombines TRBV5-1 with TRBJ2-1; TRBD2 aligns across 8 bases. The V segment lost 4 bases and the J segment 7 bases; nucleotides outside the gene matches: 13. Germline lookup yields CDR1 SGHRS and CDR2 YFSETQ. This CDR3 contains 16 residues.

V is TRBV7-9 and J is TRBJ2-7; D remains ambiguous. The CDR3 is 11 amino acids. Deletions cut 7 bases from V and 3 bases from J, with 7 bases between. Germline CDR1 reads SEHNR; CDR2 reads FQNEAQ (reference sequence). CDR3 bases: TGTGCCAGCACCCAACGCTACGAGCAGTACTTC. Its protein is CASTQRYEQYF.

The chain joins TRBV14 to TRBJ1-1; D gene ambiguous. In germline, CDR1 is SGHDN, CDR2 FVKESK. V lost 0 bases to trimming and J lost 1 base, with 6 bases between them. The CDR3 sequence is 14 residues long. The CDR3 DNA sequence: TGTGCCAGCAGCCAAGAAGTAGGGAACACTGAAGCTTTCTTT. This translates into CASSQEVGNTEAFF.

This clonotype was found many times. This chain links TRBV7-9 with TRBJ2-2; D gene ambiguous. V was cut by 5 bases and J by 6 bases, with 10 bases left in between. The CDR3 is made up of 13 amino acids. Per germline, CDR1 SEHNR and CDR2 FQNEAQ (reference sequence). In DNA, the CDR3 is TGTGCCAGCAGCACCTTTGACGCCGGGGAGCTGTTTTTT. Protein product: CASSTFDAGELFF.